Following are 3 T cell receptor beta chains from one sample sequenced in a study of T cell changes during pregnancy in multiple sclerosis. Sequencing used immunoSEQ multiplex PCR; TCRdb keeps in-frame clones, though not all of them. In the table there are fewer than 20,000 clones, around 87% of which are singletons. The source was CD8+ T cells from peripheral blood mononuclear cells, collected in the third trimester of pregnancy. The receptors here all came from a female donor in good health, enrolled as a control in a pregnancy study.

The rearrangement joins TRBV6-5 to TRBJ2-7, with 8 bases identical to TRBD2. There are 14 residues in the CDR3. Germline V gene data show CDR1 as MNHEY and CDR2 as SVGAGI. The junction had 0 bases not matched to a gene; V was cut back by 2 bases and J by 0 bases. The CDR3, as DNA: TGTGCCAGCAGTTACGGGACTAGCTCCTACGAGCAGTACTTC. Translating gives CASSYGTSSYEQYF.

This chain links TRBV9 with TRBJ2-3; 7 nucleotides line up with TRBD1. With V trimmed by 0 bases and J by 2 bases, 3 bases remained unmatched. The CDR3 has 15 amino acids. Germline CDR1 reads SGDLS; CDR2 reads YYNGEE. As DNA, the CDR3 is TGTGCCAGCAGCGTAGCGGGACAGTTCACAGATACGCAGTATTTT. Protein product: CASSVAGQFTDTQYF.

This clone has just one count. The CDR3 is CASSDRINQPQHF. The CDR3 DNA reads as TGTGCCAGCAGTGACAGGATCAATCAGCCCCAGCATTTT. The chain links TRBV28 to TRBJ1-5; a weak D match, TRBD1 (6 bases). Trimming pared 5 bases from V and 3 bases from J, leaving 8 bases between. This CDR3 is built from 13 residues. Germline values: CDR1 MDHEN, CDR2 SYDVKM.